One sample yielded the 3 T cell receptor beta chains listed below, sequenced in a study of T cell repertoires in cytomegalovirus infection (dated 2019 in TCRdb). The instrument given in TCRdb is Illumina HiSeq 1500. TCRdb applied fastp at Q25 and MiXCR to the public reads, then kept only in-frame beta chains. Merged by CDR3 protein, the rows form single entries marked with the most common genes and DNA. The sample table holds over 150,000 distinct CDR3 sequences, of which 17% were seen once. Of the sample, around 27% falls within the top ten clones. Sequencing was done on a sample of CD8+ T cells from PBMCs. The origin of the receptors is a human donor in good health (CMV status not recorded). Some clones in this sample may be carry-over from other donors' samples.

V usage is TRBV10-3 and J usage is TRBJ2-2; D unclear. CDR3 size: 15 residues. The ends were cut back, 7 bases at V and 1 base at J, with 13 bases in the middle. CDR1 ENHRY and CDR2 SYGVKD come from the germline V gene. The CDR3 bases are TGTGCCATCAACAGAGCCTCGGGGAACACCGGGGAGCTGTTTTTT. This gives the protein CAINRASGNTGELFF.

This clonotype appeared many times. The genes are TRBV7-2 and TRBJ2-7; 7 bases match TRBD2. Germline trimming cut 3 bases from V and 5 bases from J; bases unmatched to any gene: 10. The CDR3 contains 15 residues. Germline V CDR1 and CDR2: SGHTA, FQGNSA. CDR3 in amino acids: CASSLGGTRGNEQYF. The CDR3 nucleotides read TGTGCCAGCAGCTTGGGGGGGACCCGTGGGAACGAGCAGTACTTC.

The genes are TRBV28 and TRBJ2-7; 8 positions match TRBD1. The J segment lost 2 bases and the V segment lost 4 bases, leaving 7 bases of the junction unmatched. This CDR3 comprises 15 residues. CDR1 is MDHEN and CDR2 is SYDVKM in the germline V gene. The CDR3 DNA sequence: TGTGCCAGCAGTTACGCAGGGGGCGAAACCTACGAGCAGTACTTC. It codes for CASSYAGGETYEQYF.